This passage covers 14 T cell receptor beta chains from one sample sequenced in a study of shared clonotypes between healthy human individuals. Method: immunoSEQ multiplex PCR; TCRdb's copy keeps in-frame clones and lacks some. The sample consists of approximately 700,000 clones, around three quarters of them appearing once. Sequencing input: memory CD4+ T cells sorted from blood. Indicated subset: CD45RA-negative fraction. These receptors originate from a young woman in good health.

This clone was counted only a few times. The chain combines TRBV29-1 with TRBJ1-5, with D tentatively TRBD1 (5 bases). The V gene lost 5 bases and the J gene lost 5 bases, with 16 bases spanning the gap. From germline, CDR1 is SQVTM and CDR2 ANQGSEA. The CDR3 covers 14 residues. CDR3 nucleotide sequence: TGCAGCGTTAGGGAGGCAGGGTGGGATCAGCCCCAGCATTTT. It is translated as CSVREAGWDQPQHF.

The rearrangement joins TRBV7-6 to TRBJ1-5; D gene uncertain. This CDR3 region has 16 residues. V was shortened by 1 base and J by 4 bases, with 14 bases between the two germline ends. CDR1 and CDR2 (germline): SGHVS, FNYEAQ. CDR3 loop: CASSLVSLVTNQPQHF. CDR3 coding DNA: TGTGCCAGCAGCTTAGTGAGCCTCGTCACTAATCAGCCCCAGCATTTT.

This sequence joins TRBV28 and TRBJ2-5; a weak D match, TRBD1 (5 bases). The germline gives CDR1 MDHEN, CDR2 SYDVKM. The CDR3 covers 15 residues. V gave up 5 bases and J gave up 3 bases, with 16 bases separating them. DNA of the CDR3: TGTGCCAGCAGTCGTAATACTGTAGGGGAAGAGACCCAGTACTTC. It encodes CASSRNTVGEETQYF. The full variable domain, in which reference TRBV28 and TRBJ2-5 provide the parts outside the CDR3, is DVKVTQSSRYLVKRTGEKVFLECVQDMDHENMFWYRQDPGLGLRLIYFSYDVKMKEKGDIPEGYSVSREKKERFSLILESASTNQTSMYLCASSRNTVGEETQYFGPGTRLLVL.

The rearrangement joins TRBV7-9 to TRBJ1-4; D is perhaps TRBD1 (5 bases). V was clipped by 1 base and J by 7 bases, with 13 bases between them. CDR3 length: 15 residues. CDR1 SEHNR and CDR2 FQNEAQ come from the germline V gene (reference sequence). CDR3 DNA sequence: TGTGCCAGCAGCTTAGTACCGGGACTCGGTGAAAAACTGTTTTTT. Its protein product is CASSLVPGLGEKLFF.

The CDR3 coding sequence is TGTGCCAGCAGTTTCGTGAGGGCTTGGGGCTACACCTTC. Translated, it gives CASSFVRAWGYTF. The chain carries TRBV28 and TRBJ1-2; no clear D. The germline V gene encodes CDR1 MDHEN and CDR2 SYDVKM. The CDR3 has 13 residues. V lost 3 bases, J lost 8 bases, and 13 bases lay in between.

The chain employs TRBV2 and TRBJ1-2; 7 bases are shared with TRBD1. This CDR3 comprises 13 residues. V trimming: 4 bases; J trimming: 3 bases; junction bases outside the gene matches: 2. CDR1 and CDR2 (germline): SNHLY, FYNNEI. The CDR3 here is CASSAGGHYGYTF. The CDR3 coding sequence is TGTGCCAGCAGTGCAGGGGGTCACTATGGCTACACCTTC.

The chain employs TRBV28 and TRBJ2-1, with TRBD1 identical over 8 bases. CDR3 length equals 12 residues. The V gene's germline CDR1 is MDHEN and CDR2 SYDVKM. The ends lost 7 bases at V and 15 bases at J; junction bases unmatched: 11. CDR3 residues: CASTADRGSWFF. CDR3 in DNA: TGTGCCAGCACCGCCGACAGGGGTTCGTGGTTCTTC.

V and J are TRBV28 and TRBJ2-1; TRBD2 aligns across 9 bases. This CDR3 is built from 14 residues. CDR1 MDHEN and CDR2 SYDVKM come from the germline V gene. V shed 4 bases and J 6 bases; nucleotides not matched to a gene: 4. In nucleotides, the CDR3 is TGTGCCAGCAGTTCTAGCGGGACAACCAATGAGCAGTTCTTC. Residues: CASSSSGTTNEQFF. The full variable domain, its missing parts supplied by reference TRBV28 and TRBJ2-1, is DVKVTQSSRYLVKRTGEKVFLECVQDMDHENMFWYRQDPGLGLRLIYFSYDVKMKEKGDIPEGYSVSREKKERFSLILESASTNQTSMYLCASSSSGTTNEQFFGPGTRLTVL.

The CDR3 spells CASSKIDSYLQETQYF. In DNA form, the CDR3 reads TGTGCCAGCAGTAAGATCGACAGTTACCTCCAAGAGACCCAGTACTTC. The gene calls are TRBV6-6 and TRBJ2-5, with D perhaps matching TRBD1 (5 bases). V lost 5 bases and J lost 1, with 17 bases in between. The CDR3 loop spans 16 amino acids. CDR1 is MNHNY, CDR2 SVGAGI, per germline (reference sequence).

In its sample, this clone was seen once. The V and J genes are TRBV29-1 and TRBJ1-2; D may be TRBD1 (6 bases). From germline, CDR1 is SQVTM and CDR2 ANQGSEA. This CDR3 is 13 amino acids long. The germline V and J ends were trimmed by 4 bases and 2 bases, with 11 bases remaining between them. CDR3 sequence: CSVVGGPNYGYTF. The CDR3, as DNA: TGCAGCGTTGTGGGGGGCCCCAACTATGGCTACACCTTC.

V is TRBV5-1 and J is TRBJ1-2, with 7 bases that match TRBD1. The J segment lost 2 bases and the V segment lost 4 bases, leaving 8 bases of the junction unmatched. The CDR3 totals 15 residues. Germline loops: CDR1 SGHRS, CDR2 YFSETQ. The CDR3 spells CASSQGTGVNYGYTF. In DNA form, the CDR3 reads TGCGCCAGCAGCCAGGGCACAGGGGTAAACTATGGCTACACCTTC.

The V gene is TRBV29-1, the J gene TRBJ2-1; no firm D call. V lost 4 bases and J 1 base, leaving 11 bases between the germline ends. There are 14 residues in the CDR3. The germline gives CDR1 SQVTM, CDR2 ANQGSEA. DNA for the CDR3: TGCAGCGTTGGATCTAGAACATCCTACAATGAGCAGTTCTTC. Translating gives CSVGSRTSYNEQFF.

Regarding this clone: This may arise from a read error, as a much more abundant clone is one base away. The chain has TRBV6-5 and TRBJ2-2; D is uncertain. CDR1 is MNHEY and CDR2 is SVGAGI in the germline V gene. The CDR3 loop spans 11 amino acids. V dropped 4 bases and J dropped 4 bases, with 1 base sitting between them. CDR3 DNA: TGTGCCAGCAGTTCCACCGGGGAGCTGTTTTTT. It specifies CASSSTGELFF.

The chain is built from TRBV11-2 and TRBJ2-7; TRBD1 or TRBD2 may be the D gene (5 bases each). Looked up from germline, CDR1 is SGHAT and CDR2 is FQNNGV. Trimming removed 4 bases at V and 2 bases at J, with 18 bases between. This CDR3 is built from 16 residues. The DNA for the CDR3 is TGTGCCAGCAGCTCCGCACGAGGGGCCTCGGCCTACGAGCAGTACTTC. Its translation is CASSSARGASAYEQYF.